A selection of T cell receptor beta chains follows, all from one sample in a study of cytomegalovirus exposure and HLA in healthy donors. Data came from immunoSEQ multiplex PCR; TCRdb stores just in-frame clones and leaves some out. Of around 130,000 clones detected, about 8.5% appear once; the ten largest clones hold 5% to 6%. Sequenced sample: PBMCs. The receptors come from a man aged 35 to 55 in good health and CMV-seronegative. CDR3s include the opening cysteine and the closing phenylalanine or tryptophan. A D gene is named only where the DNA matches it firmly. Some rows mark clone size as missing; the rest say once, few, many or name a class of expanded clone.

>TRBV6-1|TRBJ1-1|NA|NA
CASSENRKNTEAFF
TGTGCCAGCAGTGAAAACAGGAAGAACACTGAAGCTTTCTTT
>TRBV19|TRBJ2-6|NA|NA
CASRHRAGANVLTF
TGTGCCAGTAGACACAGGGCTGGGGCCAACGTCCTGACTTTC
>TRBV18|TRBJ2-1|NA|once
CASSPPTVTYNEQFF
TGTGCCAGCTCACCACCCACAGTTACCTACAATGAGCAGTTCTTC
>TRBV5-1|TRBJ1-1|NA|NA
CASSLESGNTEAFF
TGCGCCAGCAGCTTGGAATCAGGGAACACTGAAGCTTTCTTT
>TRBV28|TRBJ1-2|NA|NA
CASLNLSYGYTF
TGTGCCAGCCTTAATCTTAGCTATGGCTACACCTTC
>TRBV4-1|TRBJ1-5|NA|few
CASSQAGDRRSNQPQHF
TGCGCCAGCAGCCAAGCGGGGGATCGGCGTAGCAATCAGCCCCAGCATTTT
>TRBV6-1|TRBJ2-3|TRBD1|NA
CASSDLTGAEDTQYF
TGTGCCAGCAGTGACCTAACAGGGGCGGAAGATACGCAGTATTTT
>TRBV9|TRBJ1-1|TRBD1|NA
CASSAAQGGTEAFF
TGTGCCAGCAGCGCCGCCCAGGGGGGAACTGAAGCTTTCTTT
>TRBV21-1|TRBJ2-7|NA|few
CASNGRRLAGAPGGYEQYF
TGTGCCAGCAACGGGCGGAGACTAGCGGGGGCGCCGGGAGGGTACGAGCAGTACTTC
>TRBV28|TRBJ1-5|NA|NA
CASRNRAQPQHF
TGTGCCAGCAGGAACAGGGCTCAGCCCCAGCATTTT
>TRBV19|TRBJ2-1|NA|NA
CASSMGSTTYNEQFF
TGTGCCAGTAGTATGGGCTCAACCACCTACAATGAGCAGTTCTTC
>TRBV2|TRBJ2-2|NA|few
CASSERTPQTGELFF
TGTGCCAGCAGTGAAAGGACACCCCAGACCGGGGAGCTGTTTTTT
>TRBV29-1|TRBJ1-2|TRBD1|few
CSVEDRTGGLYGYTF
TGCAGCGTTGAAGATCGGACAGGGGGCCTCTATGGCTACACCTTC
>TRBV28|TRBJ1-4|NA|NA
CASGRGYEKLFF
TGTGCCAGCGGTAGGGGTTATGAAAAACTGTTTTTT
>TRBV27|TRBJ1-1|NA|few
CASSLREQNTEAFF
TGTGCCAGCAGTTTAAGGGAGCAGAACACTGAAGCTTTCTTT
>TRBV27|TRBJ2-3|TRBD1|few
CASSYRGRGTQYF
TGTGCCAGCAGTTACAGGGGACGTGGTACGCAGTATTTT
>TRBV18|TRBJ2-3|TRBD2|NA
CASSPLAGGGDTQYF
TGTGCCAGCTCGCCACTAGCGGGGGGAGGTGATACGCAGTATTTT
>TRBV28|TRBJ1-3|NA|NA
CASSFSGLSSGNTIYF
TGTGCCAGCAGTTTCTCAGGACTTAGCTCTGGAAACACCATATATTTT
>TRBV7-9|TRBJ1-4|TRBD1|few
CASSFSGQGAFGEKLFF
TGTGCCAGCAGCTTCTCGGGACAGGGGGCATTTGGTGAAAAACTGTTTTTT
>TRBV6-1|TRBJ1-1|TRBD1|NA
CASSTGQDTNTEAFF
TGTGCCAGCAGCACCGGACAGGATACGAACACCGAAGCTTTCTTT
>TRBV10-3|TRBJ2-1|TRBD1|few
CAISPRTGESYNEQFF
TGTGCCATCAGCCCCCGGACAGGTGAATCCTACAATGAGCAGTTCTTC
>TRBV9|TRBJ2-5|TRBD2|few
CASSVLAGRETQYF
TGTGCCAGCAGCGTGCTAGCGGGGCGAGAGACCCAGTACTTC
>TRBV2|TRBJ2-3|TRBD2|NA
CASSEAVLAGGHEDTQYF
TGTGCCAGCAGTGAAGCGGTTTTAGCGGGGGGGCATGAAGATACGCAGTATTTT
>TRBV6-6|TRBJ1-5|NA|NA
CASSYQGLNQPQHF
TGTGCCAGCAGTTACCAGGGCCTCAATCAGCCCCAGCATTTT
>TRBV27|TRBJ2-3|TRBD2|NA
CASSRWGGTDTQYF
TGTGCCAGCAGTAGGTGGGGGGGAACAGATACGCAGTATTTT
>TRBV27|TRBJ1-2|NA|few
CASSPLGEPGGYTF
TGTGCCAGCAGTCCTCTCGGGGAACCGGGAGGCTACACCTTC
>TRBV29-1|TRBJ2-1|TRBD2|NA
CSGTSGGGFYNEQFF
TGCAGCGGGACTAGCGGGGGGGGATTCTACAATGAGCAGTTCTTC
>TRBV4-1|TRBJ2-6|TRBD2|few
CASARAGLVSGANVLTF
TGCGCCAGCGCCAGAGCGGGACTCGTCTCTGGGGCCAACGTCCTGACTTTC
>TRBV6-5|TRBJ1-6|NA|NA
CAARGGPNSPLHF
TGTGCCGCCCGGGGAGGACCAAATTCACCCCTCCACTTT
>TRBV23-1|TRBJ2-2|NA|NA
CASSQRTGELFF
TGCGCCAGCAGTCAGAGGACCGGGGAGCTGTTTTTT
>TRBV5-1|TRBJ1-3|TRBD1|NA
CASSVTGDGNTIYF
TGCGCCAGCAGCGTGACAGGGGACGGAAACACCATATATTTT
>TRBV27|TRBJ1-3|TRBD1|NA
CASSALQGAAGNTIYF
TGTGCCAGCAGTGCGTTACAGGGGGCGGCTGGAAACACCATATATTTT
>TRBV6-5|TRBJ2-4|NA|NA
CASSTGLAKNIQYF
TGTGCCAGCAGTACAGGGTTAGCCAAAAACATTCAGTACTTC
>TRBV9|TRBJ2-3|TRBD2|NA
CASSVRAAGVTDTQYF
TGTGCCAGCAGCGTTCGGGCAGCGGGGGTGACGGATACGCAGTATTTT
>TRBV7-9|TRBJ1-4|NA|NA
CASNRLGGQATNEKLFF
TGTGCCAGCAACCGGTTGGGGGGGCAAGCAACTAATGAAAAACTGTTTTTT
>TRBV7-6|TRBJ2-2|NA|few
CASSLGGSGTGELFF
TGTGCCAGCAGCTTAGGAGGGTCGGGCACCGGGGAGCTGTTTTTT
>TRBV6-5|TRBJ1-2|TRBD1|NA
CASSYGDRGGYTF
TGTGCCAGCAGTTACGGGGACAGGGGAGGCTACACCTTC
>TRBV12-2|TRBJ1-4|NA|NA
CASRLGLHPRHNEKLFF
TGTGCAAGTCGCTTAGGACTCCATCCCCGTCATAATGAAAAACTGTTTTTT
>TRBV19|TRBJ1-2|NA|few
CATFQGNGYTF
TGTGCCACTTTTCAGGGGAACGGCTACACCTTC
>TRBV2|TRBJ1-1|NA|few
CASSGGRVYTEAFF
TGTGCCAGCAGTGGAGGCAGGGTCTACACTGAAGCTTTCTTT
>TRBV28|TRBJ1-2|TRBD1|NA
CASRLTGGGDYGYTF
TGTGCCAGCAGGCTAACAGGGGGCGGTGACTATGGCTACACCTTC
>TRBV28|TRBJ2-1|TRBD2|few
CASSFRTPRLARAGGDEQFF
TGTGCCAGCAGTTTCCGAACCCCTCGTCTAGCTCGAGCGGGGGGCGATGAGCAGTTCTTC
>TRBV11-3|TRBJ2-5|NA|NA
CASSSGIGSETQYF
TGTGCCAGCAGCTCGGGGATCGGATCGGAGACCCAGTACTTC
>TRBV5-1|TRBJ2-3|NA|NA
CASSLQVSNHADTQYF
TGCGCCAGCAGCTTACAGGTTTCGAACCATGCGGATACGCAGTATTTT
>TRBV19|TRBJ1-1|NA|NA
CASSRRGDGTEAFF
TGTGCCAGTAGCAGGCGGGGGGATGGCACTGAAGCTTTCTTT
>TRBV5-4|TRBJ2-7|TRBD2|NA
CASSLRGGPSEQYF
TGTGCCAGCAGCTTACGGGGGGGCCCGAGTGAGCAGTACTTC
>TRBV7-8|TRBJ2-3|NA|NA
CASSREGHPLPTDTQYF
TGTGCCAGCAGCCGAGAGGGACATCCACTCCCCACAGATACGCAGTATTTT
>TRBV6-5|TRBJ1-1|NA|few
CASSHYRVNTEAFF
TGTGCCAGCAGTCACTACCGGGTCAACACTGAAGCTTTCTTT
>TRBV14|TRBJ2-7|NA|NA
CASSQDQPGDEQYF
TGTGCCAGCAGCCAAGATCAACCGGGAGACGAGCAGTACTTC
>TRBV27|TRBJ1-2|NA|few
CASSPGNRVYGYTF
TGTGCCAGCAGTCCCGGGAACAGGGTCTATGGCTACACCTTC
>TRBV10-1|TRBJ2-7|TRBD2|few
CASSGGGEQYF
TGCGCCAGCAGTGGGGGGGGCGAGCAGTACTTC
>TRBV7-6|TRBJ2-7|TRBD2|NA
CASRPSGGSYEQYF
TGTGCCAGCCGCCCTAGCGGGGGTTCCTACGAGCAGTACTTC
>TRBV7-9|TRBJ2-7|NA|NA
CASSFSGEYEQYF
TGTGCCAGCAGCTTCTCGGGGGAGTACGAGCAGTACTTC
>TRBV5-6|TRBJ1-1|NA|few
CASSLATGENTEAFF
TGTGCCAGCAGCTTGGCAACAGGAGAAAACACTGAAGCTTTCTTT